A single sample gave rise to the 18 T cell receptor beta chains below, sequenced in a study of shared clonotypes between healthy human individuals. Data came from immunoSEQ multiplex PCR; TCRdb stores just in-frame clones and leaves some out. Of 2 million to 3 million clones listed, 93% are singletons. Sample: naive CD4+ T cells from PBMCs. Sample subset: CD45RA+ positively selected. Receptors originate from a man between 18 and 35 years old in good health. Some clones in this sample may be carry-over from other donors' samples.

This clone was observed once. This sequence joins TRBV5-1 and TRBJ2-1; 12 bases map to TRBD2. Per the germline V gene, CDR1 is SGHRS and CDR2 is YFSETQ. The CDR3 covers 16 residues. Germline trimming cut 0 bases from V and 6 bases from J; bases unmatched to any gene: 4. Written as DNA, the CDR3 is TGCGCCAGCAGCTTGGGACTAGCGGGAGTTAGCAATGAGCAGTTCTTC. This sequence encodes CASSLGLAGVSNEQFF.

The chain recombines TRBV27 with TRBJ2-3; no reliable D call. Between the trimmed V and J ends, which lost 5 bases and 3 bases, there was a span of 9 bases. The CDR3 loop spans 13 amino acids. From germline, CDR1 is MNHEY and CDR2 SMNVEV (reference sequence). For the CDR3, the DNA is TGTGCCAGCAGTGCCCGTGGGACAGATACGCAGTATTTT. It specifies CASSARGTDTQYF.

V usage is TRBV10-2 and J usage is TRBJ2-6; D possibly uses TRBD1 or TRBD2 (5 bases each). Trimming pared 7 bases from V and 0 bases from J, leaving 10 bases between. Looked up from germline, CDR1 is WSHSY and CDR2 is SAAADI. The length of the CDR3 is 15 residues. The CDR3 is CASTGTYSGANVLTF. The CDR3, as DNA: TGCGCCAGCACCGGGACCTACTCTGGGGCCAACGTCCTGACTTTC.

The rearrangement joins TRBV7-2 to TRBJ2-5; TRBD2 might be the D (5 bases). The CDR3 loop spans 13 amino acids. Trimming pared 6 bases from V and 2 bases from J, leaving 10 bases between. Germline CDR1 SGHTA, CDR2 FQGNSA. The CDR3 is CASRGRGQETQYF. CDR3 DNA: TGTGCCAGCAGGGGTCGGGGTCAAGAGACCCAGTACTTC.

Worth noting for this clone: Here the CDR3 omits its conserved ending phenylalanine or tryptophan, so a read error is the likely source. It is unclear where the CDR3 begins or ends on the DNA, so no DNA is shown, and the CDR3 is as TCRdb lists it. The V call is TRBV6-1, the J call TRBJ2-4; the table assigns TRBD1, which was not confirmed against the DNA. Termini included, the CDR3 measures 12 amino acids. The V gene's germline CDR1 is MNHNS and CDR2 SASEGT. CDR3: CASSEEKGDCPI.

Notes on this clone: The sample has other DNA sequences that encode this CDR3 too. The chain combines TRBV28 with TRBJ1-2; a possible D gene is TRBD1 (5 bases). The CDR3 runs 14 residues. Germline-derived CDR1 and CDR2 are MDHEN and SYDVKM. V was clipped by 3 bases and J by 4 bases, with 12 bases between them. This chain's CDR3 is CASSLSVGGYGYTF. The CDR3 DNA is TGTGCCAGCAGTTTGAGTGTGGGGGGCTATGGCTACACCTTC.

About this clone itself: Other DNA sequences in this sample translate to the same CDR3. V is TRBV11-2 and J is TRBJ2-3; D is tentatively TRBD1 or TRBD2 (5 bases each). This CDR3 has 12 residues. Germline assignment: CDR1 SGHAT and CDR2 FQNNGV. V was pared by 5 bases and J by 6 bases, with 9 bases between. CDR3 coding DNA: TGTGCCAGCAGCCTCGGGGCGGATACGCAGTATTTT. This codes for CASSLGADTQYF.

The CDR3 DNA is TGTGCCAGCAGCTGGGGTTGGGGTTCTGGAAACACCATATATTTT. Its protein product is CASSWGWGSGNTIYF. The chain links TRBV7-8 to TRBJ1-3; D not resolved. V was trimmed by 4 bases and J by 1 base, leaving 11 bases between them. Germline-derived CDR1 and CDR2 are SGHVS and FQNEAQ. The CDR3 has 15 amino acids. Full variable domain (missing parts from reference TRBV7-8 and TRBJ1-3): GAGVSQSPRYKVAKRGQDVALRCDPISGHVSLFWYQQALGQGPEFLTYFQNEAQLDKSGLPSDRFFAERPEGSVSTLKIQRTQQEDSAVYLCASSWGWGSGNTIYFGEGSWLTVV.

This clone was seen a single time. This chain uses TRBV4-3 with TRBJ2-7, with a weak D call TRBD2 (6 bases). Trimming cost V 1 base and J 2 bases, with 12 bases left between them. The germline CDR1 and CDR2 sequences are LGHNA and YSLEER. The CDR3 has 15 amino acids. CDR3 DNA: TGCGCCAGCAGCCAAGGGCCGGGAGAAACCTACGAGCAGTACTTC. Encoded protein: CASSQGPGETYEQYF.

In its sample, this clone was seen once. The chain links TRBV5-6 to TRBJ2-2; 7 nucleotides align to TRBD2. With 3 bases clipped from V and 1 base from J, the junction kept 9 bases outside the gene matches. Germline V lookup: CDR1 SGHDT, CDR2 YYEEEE. The CDR3 has 17 residues. The CDR3 here is CASSSLTKRENTGELFF. The CDR3 DNA follows: TGTGCCAGCAGCTCCCTGACTAAGCGGGAGAACACCGGGGAGCTGTTTTTT.

This rearrangement joins TRBV6-5 to TRBJ1-3; TRBD1 matches at 10 bases. Trimming at V came to 6 bases and at J to 2 bases, leaving 4 bases not matched to a gene. Per the germline V gene, CDR1 is MNHEY and CDR2 is SVGAGI. CDR3 length equals 15 residues. This chain's CDR3 is CASSTDRGPGNTIYF. CDR3 nucleotides: TGTGCCAGCAGCACCGACAGGGGGCCTGGAAACACCATATATTTT.

This clone was detected only once. In DNA form, the CDR3 reads TGCAGCGCCGGGAATCGGCTAGCGGGCCACGAGCAGTACTTC. Translating it yields CSAGNRLAGHEQYF. The J gene is TRBJ2-7, the V gene TRBV29-1; 8 bases align to TRBD2. Germline V gene data show CDR1 as SQVTM and CDR2 as ANQGSEA. V shed 7 bases, J shed 5 bases, and the junction held 13 bases outside the gene matches. The length of the CDR3 is 14 residues.

Notes on this clone: This sample includes further DNA sequences coding for the same CDR3. The chain recombines TRBV5-1 with TRBJ1-3; TRBD1 matches at 7 bases. Unmatched junction bases numbered 3, after V lost 0 bases and J lost 0 bases. This CDR3 has 16 residues. The V gene's germline CDR1 is SGHRS and CDR2 YFSETQ. The CDR3 reads CASSLGAGGSGNTIYF. In DNA, the CDR3 is TGCGCCAGCAGCTTGGGCGCAGGGGGCTCTGGAAACACCATATATTTT.

A single count supports this clone. The chain is built from TRBV28 and TRBJ1-2; possible D gene TRBD1, 6 bases. The CDR3 contains 15 residues. Per germline, CDR1 MDHEN and CDR2 SYDVKM. V lost 3 bases, J lost 1 base, and 12 bases lay in between. CDR3 protein: CASSFGGAGNYGYTF. The DNA for the CDR3 is TGTGCCAGCAGTTTCGGGGGGGCGGGTAACTATGGCTACACCTTC.

V usage is TRBV11-2 and J usage is TRBJ2-7; TRBD1 aligns across 8 bases. The germline V gene has CDR1 SGHAT and CDR2 FQNNGV. The V segment lost 1 base and the J segment 9 bases; nucleotides outside the gene matches: 5. This CDR3 is built from 13 residues. CDR3 in DNA: TGTGCCAGCAGCTTAGTAGGACAGGGCGGGCAGTACTTC. Amino acid sequence: CASSLVGQGGQYF.

V gene TRBV7-8 combines with J gene TRBJ2-4; 7 bases line up with TRBD1. With 5 bases clipped from V and 5 bases from J, the junction kept 3 bases outside the gene matches. The CDR3 length is 13 residues. CDR1 is SGHVS, CDR2 FQNEAQ, per germline. The CDR3: CASSADRQNIQYF. The CDR3 coding sequence is TGTGCCAGCAGCGCGGACAGGCAAAACATTCAGTACTTC.

V and J are TRBV27 and TRBJ1-1, with D unclear. Germline lookup yields CDR1 MNHEY and CDR2 SMNVEV (reference sequence). V lost 7 bases and J lost 2, with 5 bases in between. The CDR3 has 11 residues. In DNA, the CDR3 is TGTGCCAGCATCCGAAACACTGAAGCTTTCTTT. It yields the protein CASIRNTEAFF.

This chain links TRBV28 with TRBJ1-3; no definite D call. The germline V gene has CDR1 MDHEN and CDR2 SYDVKM. The CDR3 covers 15 residues. V was shortened by 6 bases and J by 0 bases, with 12 bases between the two germline ends. The CDR3 reads CASRLSIPSGNTIYF. CDR3 nucleotide sequence: TGTGCCAGCAGGCTGAGCATTCCCTCTGGAAACACCATATATTTT.